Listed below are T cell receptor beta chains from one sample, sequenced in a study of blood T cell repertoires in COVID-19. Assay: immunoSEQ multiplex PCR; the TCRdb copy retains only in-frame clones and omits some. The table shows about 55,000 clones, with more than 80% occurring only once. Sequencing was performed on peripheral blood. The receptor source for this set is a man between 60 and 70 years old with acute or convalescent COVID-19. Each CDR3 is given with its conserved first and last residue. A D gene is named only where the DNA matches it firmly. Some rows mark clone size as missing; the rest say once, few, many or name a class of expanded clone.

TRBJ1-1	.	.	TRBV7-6	TGTGCCAGCAGCAAAACAAGGGGAGGGAACACTGAAGCTTTCTTT	CASSKTRGGNTEAFF
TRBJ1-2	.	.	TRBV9	TGTGCCAGCAGCGTAGGACAGCTTCATGGCTACACCTTC	CASSVGQLHGYTF
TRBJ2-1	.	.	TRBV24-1	TGTGCCACCAGTGATTTATCGGGAGTGGTCAATGAGCAGTTCTTC	CATSDLSGVVNEQFF
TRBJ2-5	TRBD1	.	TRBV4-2	TGTGCCAGCAGCCGTGGGGGGACAGGGGGAACAGAGACCCAGTACTTC	CASSRGGTGGTETQYF
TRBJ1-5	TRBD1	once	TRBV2	TGTGCCAGCGGCTCGGACAGGTCGAATCAGCCCCAGCATTTT	CASGSDRSNQPQHF
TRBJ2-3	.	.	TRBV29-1	TGCAGCGTTGAAGGGTTCCCGGGTACGCAGTATTTT	CSVEGFPGTQYF
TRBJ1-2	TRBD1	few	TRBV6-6	TGTGCCAGCAGTTCGACAGGGGAGGTCTATGGCTACACCTTC	CASSSTGEVYGYTF
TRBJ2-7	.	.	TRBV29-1	TGCAGCGTTGTGGATAGCGTGTACGAGCAGTACTTC	CSVVDSVYEQYF
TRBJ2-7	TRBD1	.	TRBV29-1	TGCAGCGTTCCGGGACAGGGGTTCCACGAGCAGTACTTC	CSVPGQGFHEQYF
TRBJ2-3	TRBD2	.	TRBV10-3	TGTGCCATCAGCCTAGGGGGTTCGGGACTAGTGAGCACAGATACGCAGTATTTT	CAISLGGSGLVSTDTQYF
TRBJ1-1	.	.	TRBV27	TGTGCCAGCAGTCCAATACTCGGACGGGGGGACATGAACACTGAAGCTTTCTTT	CASSPILGRGDMNTEAFF
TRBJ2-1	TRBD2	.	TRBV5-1	TGCGCCAGCAGCTCGTCTAGCGGTATTAACAATGAGCAGTTCTTC	CASSSSSGINNEQFF
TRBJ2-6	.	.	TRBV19	TGTGCCAGTAGTGTCTGGAGGGAACCCGGGGCCAACGTCCTGACTTTC	CASSVWREPGANVLTF
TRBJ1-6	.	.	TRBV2	TGTGCCAGCCGGGGGGAGGGAAATTCACCCCTCCACTTT	CASRGEGNSPLHF
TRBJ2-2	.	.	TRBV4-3	TGCGCCAGCAGCCTGGAGGGTAGGGACACCGGGGAGCTGTTTTTT	CASSLEGRDTGELFF
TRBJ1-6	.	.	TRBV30	TGTGCCTGGAGGAGGTCCGGCCCCGAGAATTCACCCCTCCACTTT	CAWRRSGPENSPLHF
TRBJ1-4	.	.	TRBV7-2	TGTGCCAGCAGCTTCTCCCAGATTCAGGAAAAACTGTTTTTT	CASSFSQIQEKLFF